This T cell receptor beta chain was recorded in a study of PD-L1 blockade in urothelial cancer. Study-level information: The analyses of blood took place 3 weeks (second dose) and 6 weeks after treatment start.

V dropped 8 bases and J dropped 5; count of bases not matched to a gene: 5. The germline CDR1 and CDR2 sequences are SNHLY and FYNNEI. This CDR3 spans 13 amino acids. Some clones are missing from TCRdb's copy, which holds only in-frame ones; the method was immunoSEQ multiplex PCR. Among around 38,000 clones listed, about 86% were seen once. Indicated time point: peripheral blood 6 weeks after treatment start. Locally advanced or metastatic urothelial carcinoma affected all patients. The receptor was derived from a man in his fifties or sixties with urothelial cancer. Here the sequenced sample was PBMCs, taken around atezolizumab (anti-PD-L1) treatment. The rearrangement joins TRBV2 to TRBJ1-4; 7 bases align to TRBD1. CDR3 DNA: TGTGCCAGCCTACAGGGGCCGAATGAAAAACTGTTTTTT. Translating it yields CASLQGPNEKLFF.